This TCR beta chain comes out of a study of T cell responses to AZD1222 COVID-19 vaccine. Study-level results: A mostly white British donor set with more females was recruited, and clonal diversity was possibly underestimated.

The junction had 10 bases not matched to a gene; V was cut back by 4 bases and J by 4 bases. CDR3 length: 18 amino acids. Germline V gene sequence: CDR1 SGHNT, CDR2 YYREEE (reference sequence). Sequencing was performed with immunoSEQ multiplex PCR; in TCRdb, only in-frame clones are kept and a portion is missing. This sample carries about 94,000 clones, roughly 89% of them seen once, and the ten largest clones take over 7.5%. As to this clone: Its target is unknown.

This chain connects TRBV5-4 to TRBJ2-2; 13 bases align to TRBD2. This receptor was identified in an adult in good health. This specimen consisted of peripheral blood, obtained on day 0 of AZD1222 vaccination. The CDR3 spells CASSLSSGLAGLTGELFF. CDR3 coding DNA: TGTGCCAGCAGCCTTTCATCGGGACTAGCGGGGCTCACCGGGGAGCTGTTTTTT.